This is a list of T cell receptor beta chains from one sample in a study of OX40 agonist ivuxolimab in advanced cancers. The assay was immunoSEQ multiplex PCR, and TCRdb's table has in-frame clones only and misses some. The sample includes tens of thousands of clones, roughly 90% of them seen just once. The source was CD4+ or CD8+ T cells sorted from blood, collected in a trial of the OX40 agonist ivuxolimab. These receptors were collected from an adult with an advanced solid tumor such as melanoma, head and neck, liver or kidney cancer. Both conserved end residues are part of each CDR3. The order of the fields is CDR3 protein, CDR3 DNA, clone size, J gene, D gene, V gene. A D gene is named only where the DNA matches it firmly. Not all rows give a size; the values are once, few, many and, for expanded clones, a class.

cdr3_aa: CASSIRPGEGEQFF; cdr3_nt: TGTGCCAGTAGTATCAGGCCCGGGGAAGGTGAGCAGTTCTTC; clone_size: -; j_call: TRBJ2-1; d_call: -; v_call: TRBV19
cdr3_aa: CASSSQGRNTEAFF; cdr3_nt: TGCGCCAGCAGCTCGCAGGGGAGGAACACTGAAGCTTTCTTT; clone_size: -; j_call: TRBJ1-1; d_call: -; v_call: TRBV5-1
cdr3_aa: CASSLLSLGLAGWETQYF; cdr3_nt: TGTGCCAGCAGCTTACTATCCCTGGGACTAGCGGGATGGGAGACCCAGTACTTC; clone_size: -; j_call: TRBJ2-5; d_call: TRBD2; v_call: TRBV11-2
cdr3_aa: CASSLRQGGPYNEKLFF; cdr3_nt: TGTGCCAGCAGCTTAAGACAGGGGGGACCTTATAATGAAAAACTGTTTTTT; clone_size: -; j_call: TRBJ1-4; d_call: TRBD1; v_call: TRBV5-4
cdr3_aa: CASSLEARIPGPQHF; cdr3_nt: TGTGCCAGCAGCTTGGAGGCGCGTATACCTGGGCCCCAGCATTTT; clone_size: -; j_call: TRBJ1-5; d_call: -; v_call: TRBV5-5
cdr3_aa: CASKPAGQGSYEQYF; cdr3_nt: TGTGCCAGCAAGCCCGCGGGACAGGGATCCTACGAGCAGTACTTC; clone_size: -; j_call: TRBJ2-7; d_call: TRBD1; v_call: TRBV27
cdr3_aa: CASSLDLSGRGSEQYF; cdr3_nt: TGTGCCAGCAGTTTAGACCTTAGCGGGAGGGGCTCCGAGCAGTACTTC; clone_size: -; j_call: TRBJ2-7; d_call: TRBD2; v_call: TRBV28
cdr3_aa: CASSTLSGTTTGELFF; cdr3_nt: TGTGCCAGTAGTACCCTGTCCGGGACTACCACCGGGGAGCTGTTTTTT; clone_size: -; j_call: TRBJ2-2; d_call: TRBD2; v_call: TRBV19
cdr3_aa: CASSLETSGYGYTF; cdr3_nt: TGTGCCAGCAGTTTAGAAACGTCTGGGTATGGCTACACCTTC; clone_size: -; j_call: TRBJ1-2; d_call: -; v_call: TRBV28
cdr3_aa: CASSLGFGGHTDTQYF; cdr3_nt: TGTGCCAGCAGCTTAGGGTTTGGGGGGCACACAGATACGCAGTATTTT; clone_size: -; j_call: TRBJ2-3; d_call: -; v_call: TRBV11-1
cdr3_aa: CASSYSTGGAETQYF; cdr3_nt: TGTGCCAGCAGTTACAGCACAGGGGGCGCAGAGACCCAGTACTTC; clone_size: -; j_call: TRBJ2-5; d_call: TRBD1; v_call: TRBV6-6
cdr3_aa: CASSSTSSSYNEQFF; cdr3_nt: TGTGCCAGCAGTTCGACATCCTCATCCTACAATGAGCAGTTCTTC; clone_size: -; j_call: TRBJ2-1; d_call: -; v_call: TRBV6-6
cdr3_aa: CASSHGTENYEQYF; cdr3_nt: TGTGCCAGCAGTCACGGGACAGAAAACTACGAGCAGTACTTC; clone_size: -; j_call: TRBJ2-7; d_call: TRBD1; v_call: TRBV11-3
cdr3_aa: CASTRRDSLYEQYF; cdr3_nt: TGTGCCAGCACTCGCCGGGACAGCCTCTACGAGCAGTACTTC; clone_size: -; j_call: TRBJ2-7; d_call: TRBD1; v_call: TRBV13
cdr3_aa: CASSLWGRNSNQPQHF; cdr3_nt: TGTGCCAGCAGCTTATGGGGGCGTAATAGCAATCAGCCCCAGCATTTT; clone_size: -; j_call: TRBJ1-5; d_call: -; v_call: TRBV7-8
cdr3_aa: CASSLAGAQETQYF; cdr3_nt: TGTGCCAGCAGCTTAGCAGGGGCCCAAGAGACCCAGTACTTC; clone_size: -; j_call: TRBJ2-5; d_call: -; v_call: TRBV7-2
cdr3_aa: CASSLTSGRETQYF; cdr3_nt: TGTGCCAGCAGCTTGACTAGCGGGAGGGAGACCCAGTACTTC; clone_size: -; j_call: TRBJ2-5; d_call: TRBD2; v_call: TRBV5-6
cdr3_aa: CASSQVEAGTDTQYF; cdr3_nt: TGCGCCAGCAGCCAAGTAGAAGCGGGCACAGATACGCAGTATTTT; clone_size: once; j_call: TRBJ2-3; d_call: -; v_call: TRBV4-1
cdr3_aa: CASSLGMADTQYF; cdr3_nt: TGTGCCAGCAGCCTCGGGATGGCAGATACGCAGTATTTT; clone_size: few; j_call: TRBJ2-3; d_call: -; v_call: TRBV7-7
cdr3_aa: CASIHGGTGDREQYF; cdr3_nt: TGTGCCAGCATCCATGGGGGGACAGGGGACCGCGAGCAGTACTTC; clone_size: once; j_call: TRBJ2-7; d_call: TRBD1; v_call: TRBV7-2
cdr3_aa: CASSLGGSQPQHF; cdr3_nt: TGCGCCAGCAGCTTGGGGGGCAGCCAGCCCCAGCATTTT; clone_size: -; j_call: TRBJ1-5; d_call: -; v_call: TRBV5-1
cdr3_aa: CASSLQGTLAVSYNEQFF; cdr3_nt: TGTGCCAGCAGCCTTCAGGGGACTCTAGCAGTTTCCTACAATGAGCAGTTCTTC; clone_size: -; j_call: TRBJ2-1; d_call: -; v_call: TRBV28
cdr3_aa: CASSEKGYTQYF; cdr3_nt: TGTGCCAGCAGTGAGAAGGGTTATACGCAGTATTTT; clone_size: -; j_call: TRBJ2-3; d_call: -; v_call: TRBV6-1
cdr3_aa: CASSSNRDNEQFF; cdr3_nt: TGTGCCAGCAGCTCCAACAGGGACAATGAGCAGTTCTTC; clone_size: -; j_call: TRBJ2-1; d_call: -; v_call: TRBV7-9
cdr3_aa: CASSLTAGGAFF; cdr3_nt: TGTGCCAGCAGCTTAACGGCAGGGGGAGCTTTCTTT; clone_size: -; j_call: TRBJ1-1; d_call: TRBD1; v_call: TRBV7-2
cdr3_aa: CASSLRGIEAFF; cdr3_nt: TGCGCCAGCAGCTTGAGGGGGATTGAAGCTTTCTTT; clone_size: -; j_call: TRBJ1-1; d_call: -; v_call: TRBV5-1
cdr3_aa: CASSIAPIQGYGNQPQHF; cdr3_nt: TGTGCCAGTAGTATAGCGCCAATACAGGGTTATGGCAATCAGCCCCAGCATTTT; clone_size: few; j_call: TRBJ1-5; d_call: -; v_call: TRBV19
cdr3_aa: CASSTRDTDYNEQFF; cdr3_nt: TGTGCCAGCAGCACCCGGGACACCGATTACAATGAGCAGTTCTTC; clone_size: -; j_call: TRBJ2-1; d_call: -; v_call: TRBV21-1
cdr3_aa: CATYGSSGGYSPLHF; cdr3_nt: TGTGCCACCTATGGGTCGAGTGGGGGCTATTCACCCCTCCACTTT; clone_size: -; j_call: TRBJ1-6; d_call: -; v_call: TRBV28
cdr3_aa: CASSLSNRGRDEKLFF; cdr3_nt: TGTGCCAGCAGTTTATCCAACAGGGGGCGGGATGAAAAACTGTTTTTT; clone_size: -; j_call: TRBJ1-4; d_call: TRBD1; v_call: TRBV27
cdr3_aa: CASSPLTYEQYF; cdr3_nt: TGTGCCAGCTCACCCCTCACCTACGAGCAGTACTTC; clone_size: few; j_call: TRBJ2-7; d_call: -; v_call: TRBV18
cdr3_aa: CASSPFWTSGENNEQFF; cdr3_nt: TGTGCCAGCTCACCCTTTTGGACTAGCGGGGAAAACAATGAGCAGTTCTTC; clone_size: -; j_call: TRBJ2-1; d_call: TRBD2; v_call: TRBV18
cdr3_aa: CASSGVGTYNEQFF; cdr3_nt: TGTGCCAGCAGTGGTGTGGGAACCTACAATGAGCAGTTCTTC; clone_size: -; j_call: TRBJ2-1; d_call: -; v_call: TRBV6-1
cdr3_aa: CASSLGANYGYTF; cdr3_nt: TGTGCCAGTAGCTTGGGGGCTAACTATGGCTACACCTTC; clone_size: -; j_call: TRBJ1-2; d_call: -; v_call: TRBV19
cdr3_aa: CASSLNGYNEQFF; cdr3_nt: TGTGCCAGCAGCTTAAATGGCTACAATGAGCAGTTCTTC; clone_size: -; j_call: TRBJ2-1; d_call: -; v_call: TRBV11-1
cdr3_aa: CASSVRLPYEQYF; cdr3_nt: TGTGCCAGCAGCGTGAGACTCCCCTACGAGCAGTACTTC; clone_size: few; j_call: TRBJ2-7; d_call: -; v_call: TRBV7-2
cdr3_aa: CAWSLGSYEQYF; cdr3_nt: TGTGCCTGGAGTCTGGGGTCCTACGAGCAGTACTTC; clone_size: -; j_call: TRBJ2-7; d_call: -; v_call: TRBV30
cdr3_aa: CASSLARGVDGETQYF; cdr3_nt: TGCGCCAGCAGCTTGGCCAGAGGGGTCGACGGAGAGACCCAGTACTTC; clone_size: once; j_call: TRBJ2-5; d_call: -; v_call: TRBV5-1